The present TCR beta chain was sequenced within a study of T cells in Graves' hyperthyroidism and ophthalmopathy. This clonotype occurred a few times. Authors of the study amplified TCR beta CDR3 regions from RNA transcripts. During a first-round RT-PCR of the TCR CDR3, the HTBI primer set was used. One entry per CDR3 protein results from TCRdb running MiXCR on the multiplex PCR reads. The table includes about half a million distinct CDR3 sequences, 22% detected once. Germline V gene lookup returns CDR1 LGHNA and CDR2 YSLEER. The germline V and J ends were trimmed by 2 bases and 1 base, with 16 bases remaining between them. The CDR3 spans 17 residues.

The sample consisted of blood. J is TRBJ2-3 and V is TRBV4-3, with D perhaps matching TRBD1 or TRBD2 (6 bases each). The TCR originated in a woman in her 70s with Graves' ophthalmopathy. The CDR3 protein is CASSQSPGGGGTDTQYF. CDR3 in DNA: TGCGCCAGCAGCCAATCCCCCGGAGGGGGAGGCACAGATACGCAGTATTTT.